This T cell receptor (beta chain) appears in the sequencing data of a study of CD8 T cells in Susac syndrome. RNA amounts of roughly 0.5 to 1 ug underwent reverse transcription with random hexamers. TCRdb analysed the immunoSEQ multiplex PCR reads with MiXCR anew, one entry per CDR3 protein. The sample lists about 250,000 distinct CDR3 sequences; 93% were seen once. Germline V gene sequence: CDR1 MNHEY, CDR2 SVGAGI. The CDR3 has 13 amino acids. V was cut by 6 bases and J by 5 bases, with 11 bases left in between. The sequenced sample was CD4+ T cells from PBMCs. This clonotype originated in a human donor with multiple sclerosis. V and J are TRBV6-5 and TRBJ1-5, with D possibly being TRBD1 (5 bases). In nucleotides, the CDR3 is TGTGCCAGCAGCGGGGCGCGTGATCAGCCCCAGCATTTT. Translated, it gives CASSGARDQPQHF.